This T cell receptor (beta chain) was sequenced in a study of CD8 T cells in Susac syndrome. Reverse transcription of about 0.45 to 1 ug RNA used random hexamers. The method of amplification for TCR beta CDR3 was immunoSEQ multiplex PCR, covering 54 Vbeta and 13 Jbeta. From the immunoSEQ multiplex PCR reads, TCRdb called clonotypes with MiXCR, one entry per CDR3 protein. The sample holds hundreds of thousands of distinct CDR3 sequences, just under 95% seen once. The length of the CDR3 is 11 residues. CDR1 and CDR2 (germline): LGHDT, YNNKEL (reference sequence). V lost 10 bases to trimming and J lost 4 bases, with 11 bases between them. Peripheral blood CD8+ and CD4+ T cells were profiled by TCR beta sequencing. The patients serving as multiple sclerosis controls were treatment-naive. They had stable or active relapsing-remitting disease and fulfilled revised McDonald criteria. Negative magnetic isolation gave CD8+ and CD4+ cells; FACS enriched CD8+ TEMRA.

Source material: CD4+ T cells from PBMCs. The chain recombines TRBV3-1 with TRBJ2-7, with D unresolved. The source is a human donor with multiple sclerosis. The chain's CDR3 is CATSLGYEQYF. CDR3 nucleotide sequence: TGTGCCACTTCCCTTGGGTACGAGCAGTACTTC.